This T cell receptor beta chain was profiled in a study of CXCR3 chemokines and chemotherapy response in bladder cancer. The germline V gene has CDR1 DFQATT and CDR2 SNEGSKA (reference sequence). The V and J ends lost 5 bases and 1 base respectively, with 9 bases between them. CDR3 length: 12 residues. TCRdb re-derived calls from the PCR reads in MiXCR, one entry per CDR3 protein. The table has more than 7,000 distinct CDR3 sequences, roughly 12% seen once. Sampling was carried out from a patient whose treatment included neoadjuvant chemotherapy. The genes are TRBV20-1 and TRBJ2-7; D gene ambiguous. The source is a human donor with bladder cancer that responded to neoadjuvant chemotherapy. CDR3 bases: TGCAGTGCTCCGGGTCCTTCCTACGAGCAGTACTTC. It translates to CSAPGPSYEQYF.